This T cell receptor (beta chain) came from a study of cytomegalovirus exposure and HLA in healthy donors. A multiplex PCR was run with 60 Vbeta primers and 13 Jbeta primers. Measured with immunoSEQ multiplex PCR; TCRdb has only the in-frame clones, and not every one. The sample comprises 100,000 to 150,000 clones, approximately 79% of which are singletons, and less than 4.5% rests with the top ten. A few counts support this clone. The CDR3 length is 14 residues. Between the trimmed V and J ends, which lost 5 bases and 6 bases, there was a span of 16 bases. Germline assignment: CDR1 SGHAT and CDR2 FQNNGV.

Sequenced input: PBMCs. This chain connects TRBV11-2 to TRBJ1-1; a weak D match, TRBD1 (5 bases). This receptor was identified in a man aged 25-45 years in good health and CMV-seronegative. CDR3 in DNA: TGTGCCAGCAGCCCCCTGGGGGGTGGCGCTGAAGCTTTCTTT. Translated: CASSPLGGGAEAFF.